The 9 T cell receptor beta chains below all came from one sample that was sequenced in a study of OX40 agonist ivuxolimab in advanced cancers. Using immunoSEQ multiplex PCR, the repertoire was profiled, and TCRdb retains in-frame clones only, with some absent. The repertoire holds roughly 41,000 clones, with around 91% as singletons. This sample comprised CD4+ or CD8+ T cells sorted from blood, obtained in a trial of the OX40 agonist ivuxolimab. These receptors all come from an adult with an advanced solid tumor such as melanoma, head and neck, liver or kidney cancer.

The chain links TRBV4-3 to TRBJ2-1; perhaps TRBD1 as D (5 bases). The germline V gene has CDR1 LGHNA and CDR2 YSLEER. The V end was cut by 0 bases, the J end by 4 bases, with 10 bases between. This CDR3 contains 15 residues. This CDR3 is CASSQEEDSYNEQFF. In DNA form, the CDR3 reads TGCGCCAGCAGCCAAGAGGAAGACAGTTACAATGAGCAGTTCTTC.

The V call is TRBV27, the J call TRBJ1-1; D uncertain. The CDR3 sequence is 13 residues long. Germline V lookup: CDR1 MNHEY, CDR2 SMNVEV (reference sequence). Deletions cut 2 bases from V and 1 base from J, with 5 bases between. The CDR3 sequence: CASSLSKNTEAFF. The DNA of the CDR3 is TGTGCCAGCAGTTTAAGCAAGAACACTGAAGCTTTCTTT.

The count of this clone is one. The chain is built from TRBV4-1 and TRBJ2-1, with 11 bases that match TRBD2. Germline V gene sequence: CDR1 MGHRA, CDR2 YSYEKL. The J segment lost 8 bases and the V segment lost 0 bases, leaving 21 bases of the junction unmatched. The CDR3 has 21 residues. Here the CDR3 DNA reads TGCGCCAGCAGCCAAGATCTTACGGGACTAGCGGACCCGTGGAGGGGGGATGAGCAGTTCTTC. It specifies CASSQDLTGLADPWRGDEQFF.

This clone is a singleton in its sample. The V and J genes are TRBV5-4 and TRBJ2-2; 7 bases agree with TRBD2. The CDR3 is 17 residues long. J gave up 1 base and V 6 bases, and 12 bases lay outside the gene matches. The germline V gene encodes CDR1 SGHNT and CDR2 YYREEE (reference sequence). This chain's CDR3 is CASTSLGREWNTGELFF. For the CDR3, the DNA is TGTGCCAGCACCTCCTTAGGGCGGGAGTGGAACACCGGGGAGCTGTTTTTT.

The gene calls are TRBV4-3 and TRBJ1-2, with TRBD1 identical over 8 bases. V shed 0 bases and J 6 bases; nucleotides not matched to a gene: 12. CDR1 and CDR2 (germline): LGHNA, YSLEER. The CDR3 runs to 17 residues. CDR3 sequence: CASSQEAFVRGQNGYTF. In DNA form, the CDR3 reads TGCGCCAGCAGCCAAGAGGCCTTCGTCAGGGGGCAAAATGGCTACACCTTC.

This chain uses TRBV28 with TRBJ1-2, with D unresolved. Germline loops: CDR1 MDHEN, CDR2 SYDVKM. The CDR3 is 14 amino acids. Trimming took 7 bases from V and 5 from J, leaving 17 bases between them. The CDR3 nucleotides are TGTGCCAGCACGCCTATAGGCCAAAGTTATGGCTACACCTTC. Its translation is CASTPIGQSYGYTF.

CDR3: CASSPQLGSYNEQFF. CDR3 sequence (DNA): TGTGCCAGCAGCCCGCAACTAGGCTCCTACAATGAGCAGTTCTTC. The genes are TRBV7-3 and TRBJ2-1, with a possible D match to TRBD2 (5 bases). The CDR3 sequence is 15 residues long. V was pared by 5 bases and J by 0 bases, with 11 bases between. Germline CDR1 reads SGHTA; CDR2 reads FQGTGA.

The gene calls are TRBV4-1 and TRBJ2-6, with D perhaps assigned TRBD1 or TRBD2 (5 bases each). The CDR3 contains 18 residues. The V gene lost 0 bases and the J gene lost 0 bases, with 12 bases spanning the gap. Germline CDR1 and CDR2: MGHRA and YSYEKL. The DNA of the CDR3 is TGCGCCAGCAGCCAAGACTGGGACGTAAGCTCTGGGGCCAACGTCCTGACTTTC. This gives the protein CASSQDWDVSSGANVLTF.

This rearrangement joins TRBV19 to TRBJ2-3, with D perhaps matching TRBD1 or TRBD2 (5 bases each). Trimming took off 4 bases at V and 3 bases at J, with 11 bases between the two ends. The CDR3 is made up of 14 amino acids. Germline V gives CDR1 LNHDA, CDR2 SQIVND (reference sequence). CDR3 region: CASSTGTLTDTQYF. The CDR3 DNA reads as TGTGCCAGTAGTACCGGGACGCTAACAGATACGCAGTATTTT.